Sequencing of this T cell receptor (beta chain) was carried out in a study of blood T cell repertoires in COVID-19. Study background: Researchers got acute and convalescent COVID-19 samples from the United States, Italy and Spain. PBMCs, B-cell-depleted T cells, or T cells were the source of the cDNA or gDNA that made up the material.

The germline V gene encodes CDR1 SGHRS and CDR2 YFSETQ. CDR3 size: 15 residues. With 3 bases removed from V and 3 bases from J, the gap between germline ends came to 15 bases. Methods used by the authors: Estimation of nucleated cell counts relied on the amplification of reference gene primers. TCRdb's table, derived via immunoSEQ multiplex PCR, lists solely in-frame clones and lacks some. That table furnishes V, J and clone size, whereas the DNA furnished D and trimming. The data show 300,000 to 350,000 clones, roughly 89% seen once. This chain links TRBV5-1 with TRBJ2-5; possibly TRBD1 for D (7 bases). Sequencing was carried out using peripheral blood. The TCR sequence derives from a woman aged 18-30 years who had recovered from COVID-19. CDR3 sequence (DNA): TGCGCCAGCAGCTCCGGCGGGACAGTGGAAGAGACCCAGTACTTC. Its translation is CASSSGGTVEETQYF.